Each of the 20 T cell receptor beta chains below was sequenced from the same sample in a study of shared clonotypes between healthy human individuals. The method was immunoSEQ multiplex PCR; TCRdb's version includes in-frame clones alone and lacks a portion of them. The sample holds hundreds of thousands of clones; about three quarters are singletons and the top ten take more than 1.5%. Sequencing was carried out using memory CD4+ T cells sorted from blood. Subset here: CD45RA-negative fraction. The receptors shown here come from a woman aged 25 to 39 in good health.

The rearrangement links TRBV5-1 to TRBJ2-3; D call uncertain. The germline V gene has CDR1 SGHRS and CDR2 YFSETQ. This CDR3 spans 15 amino acids. Trimming took 4 bases from V and 1 from J, leaving 13 bases between them. The CDR3 is CASSQAGLRTDTQYF. Here the CDR3 DNA reads TGCGCCAGCAGCCAAGCTGGTCTCCGCACAGATACGCAGTATTTT.

The chain is built from TRBV5-1 and TRBJ1-3; no firm D call. V lost 2 bases to trimming and J lost 4 bases, with 10 bases between them. CDR3 length: 14 amino acids. The germline CDR1 and CDR2 sequences are SGHRS and YFSETQ. CDR3 coding DNA: TGCGCCAGCAGCTTAACATCTTCCGGAAACACCATATATTTT. This sequence encodes CASSLTSSGNTIYF.

For this clone: This likely reflects a read error, since a far larger clone is one base away. The chain uses TRBV4-2 and TRBJ1-2; D remains ambiguous. The CDR3 has 12 residues. V was trimmed by 2 bases and J by 9 bases, leaving 10 bases between them. The germline gives CDR1 LGHNA, CDR2 YNFKEQ. CDR3 protein: CASSQNQGSYTF. The DNA for the CDR3 is TGTGCCAGCAGCCAAAATCAAGGGAGCTACACCTTC.

The sample holds many counts of this clone. The chain links TRBV7-6 to TRBJ1-2, with D maybe TRBD1 (6 bases). The CDR3 runs 12 residues. Germline assignment: CDR1 SGHVS and CDR2 FNYEAQ. V lost 4 bases, J lost 8 bases, and 11 bases lay in between. Written as DNA, the CDR3 is TGTGCCAGCAGCTGGGCAGGGGAAGGCTACACCTTC. This sequence encodes CASSWAGEGYTF.

The rearrangement links TRBV18 to TRBJ2-5, with TRBD2 matching over 10 bases. Germline values: CDR1 KGHSH, CDR2 LQKENI. J lost 2 bases, V lost 5 bases, and 2 bases had no gene match. The CDR3 spans 14 residues. In nucleotides, the CDR3 is TGTGCCAGCTCATCGACTAGCGGGCAAGAGACCCAGTACTTC. It encodes CASSSTSGQETQYF.

The chain is built from TRBV18 and TRBJ2-1; D may be TRBD2 (5 bases). This CDR3 is built from 16 residues. Between the trimmed V and J ends, which lost 0 bases and 0 bases, there was a span of 9 bases. Germline CDR1 reads KGHSH; CDR2 reads LQKENI. CDR3 protein: CASSPPSGLSYNEQFF. The CDR3, as DNA: TGTGCCAGCTCACCACCAAGCGGACTCTCCTACAATGAGCAGTTCTTC.

This sequence joins TRBV27 and TRBJ1-5; 7 positions match TRBD1. This CDR3 is 15 amino acids long. The junction had 5 bases not matched to a gene; V was cut back by 3 bases and J by 3 bases. Germline loops: CDR1 MNHEY, CDR2 SMNVEV (reference sequence). The CDR3 reads CASSFGQGVNQPQHF. Here the CDR3 DNA reads TGTGCCAGCAGTTTCGGCCAGGGGGTCAATCAGCCCCAGCATTTT.

This chain links TRBV9 with TRBJ2-1; TRBD2 agrees at 11 bases. Trimming took 2 bases from V and 3 from J; bases not matched to a gene: 13. CDR1 and CDR2 from the germline V gene are SGDLS and YYNGEE. CDR3 size: 19 residues. The CDR3 spells CASSVGLAGFLNIYNEQFF. In DNA form, the CDR3 reads TGTGCCAGCAGCGTCGGACTAGCGGGCTTCCTCAACATCTACAATGAGCAGTTCTTC.

Sample share makes this clone medium-sized. The gene calls are TRBV5-1 and TRBJ2-6; 8 bases are a match to TRBD2. V lost 3 bases to trimming and J lost 3 bases; unmatched junction nucleotides: 11. The CDR3 spans 18 residues. Germline V gene sequence: CDR1 SGHRS, CDR2 YFSETQ. CDR3 protein: CASSWLPGGPVGANVLTF. The CDR3 region has the DNA TGCGCCAGCAGCTGGCTGCCGGGAGGGCCAGTTGGGGCCAACGTCCTGACTTTC.

The rearrangement joins TRBV4-1 to TRBJ1-3; tentative D call: TRBD1 (5 bases). With 10 bases removed from V and 1 base from J, the gap between germline ends came to 14 bases. CDR1 is MGHRA and CDR2 is YSYEKL in the germline V gene. The CDR3 is 14 amino acids. CDR3 DNA sequence: TGCGCCACGAAGGGGAAACAGTCTGGAAACACCATATATTTT. This codes for CATKGKQSGNTIYF.

The V and J genes are TRBV11-2 and TRBJ2-7; no firm D call. V lost 2 bases and J lost 6, with 11 bases in between. Germline CDR1 reads SGHAT; CDR2 reads FQNNGV. This CDR3 region has 13 residues. The CDR3 spells CASSLSFPREQYF. CDR3 bases: TGTGCCAGCAGCTTATCGTTCCCTCGCGAGCAGTACTTC.

The V and J genes are TRBV6-5 and TRBJ1-2; perhaps TRBD1 as D (6 bases). The V end was cut by 0 bases, the J end by 8 bases, with 19 bases between. The CDR3 has 16 amino acids. Per the germline V gene, CDR1 is MNHEY and CDR2 is SVGAGI. The CDR3 coding sequence is TGTGCCAGCAGTTACTCGAGGCTTGGGGGCGCGCGGGGCTACACCTTC. Residues: CASSYSRLGGARGYTF.

In nucleotides, the CDR3 is TGTGCCAGCAGCTTGGGACAAGCCCAAGAGACCCAGTACTTC. Translating gives CASSLGQAQETQYF. V is TRBV5-5 and J is TRBJ2-5; D gene unclear. This CDR3 is built from 14 residues. The V end lost 0 bases, the J end lost 1 base, and 7 bases lay between the germline ends. Per the germline V gene, CDR1 is SGHKS and CDR2 is YYEKEE (reference sequence).

This clone was recorded at least ten times. The gene calls are TRBV4-2 and TRBJ2-3, with TRBD1 identical over 9 bases. Germline CDR1 reads LGHNA; CDR2 reads YNFKEQ. This CDR3 is built from 16 residues. V shed 0 bases and J 4 bases; nucleotides not matched to a gene: 5. The CDR3 DNA sequence: TGTGCCAGCAGCCAAGATACCGGGACAGGGCCAGATACGCAGTATTTT. Amino acids: CASSQDTGTGPDTQYF.

V is TRBV29-1 and J is TRBJ2-1, with TRBD2 identical over 11 bases. Germline CDR1 and CDR2: SQVTM and ANQGSEA. This CDR3 region has 15 residues. V was pared by 6 bases and J by 6 bases, with 10 bases of the junction left unmatched. In DNA form, the CDR3 reads TGCAGCGTCATCACCCTAGCGGGAGGTCGCAATGAGCAGTTCTTC. Protein: CSVITLAGGRNEQFF.

This rearrangement joins TRBV2 to TRBJ2-1; D uncertain. The CDR3 sequence is 15 residues long. V dropped 10 bases and J dropped 1 base, with 17 bases sitting between them. The germline gives CDR1 SNHLY, CDR2 FYNNEI. Here the CDR3 reads CATSGPPLSYNEQFF. The CDR3, as DNA: TGTGCCACAAGTGGCCCACCCCTATCCTACAATGAGCAGTTCTTC.

V gene TRBV6-6 combines with J gene TRBJ2-3; 7 nucleotides align to TRBD2. Per the germline V gene, CDR1 is MNHNY and CDR2 is SVGAGI (reference sequence). With V trimmed by 7 bases and J by 2 bases, 9 bases remained unmatched. The CDR3 covers 15 residues. CDR3 DNA: TGTGCCAGCAAGGCCCTTAGCGGGTTCACAGATACGCAGTATTTT. Amino acid sequence: CASKALSGFTDTQYF.

The rearrangement joins TRBV6-4 to TRBJ2-6, with D unclear. Germline V lookup: CDR1 MRHNA, CDR2 SNTAGT. The CDR3 totals 14 residues. V gave up 3 bases and J gave up 1 base, with 4 bases separating them. The CDR3 here is CASSEVSGANVLTF. The CDR3 nucleotides read TGTGCCAGCAGTGAAGTGTCTGGGGCCAACGTCCTGACTTTC.

The chain uses TRBV29-1 and TRBJ2-3; TRBD2 matches at 15 bases. The CDR3 contains 15 residues. After removal of 6 bases from V and 5 bases from J, the junction contained 6 bases not matched to a gene. The germline CDR1 and CDR2 sequences are SQVTM and ANQGSEA. The CDR3 nucleotides are TGCAGCGTCATACCGGGACTAGCGGGAGGAGATACGCAGTATTTT. Translated: CSVIPGLAGGDTQYF.

This clone has more than one count but fewer than ten. Here the CDR3 reads CASSFVGLFSEQYF. CDR3 DNA: TGTGCCAGCAGTTTCGTCGGACTGTTCTCCGAGCAGTACTTC. This chain links TRBV27 with TRBJ2-7, with D tentatively TRBD2 (5 bases). The V gene's germline CDR1 is MNHEY and CDR2 SMNVEV (reference sequence). The ends were cut back, 3 bases at V and 6 bases at J, with 15 bases in the middle. CDR3 length equals 14 residues.